The 27 T cell receptor beta chains given below trace back to one sample, sequenced in a study of human T cells and chemical hapten exposure (dated by TCRdb to the early 2020s). What the time point label conveys for this sample: pre-sensitization, week 0. According to the study, the label for this sample's treatment or condition signals: therapeutic diphenylcyclopropenone sensitization with weekly scalp DPC. The library was generated by RACE. Instrument on record: NextSeq 500. TCRdb passed the public sequencing reads through fastp at Q25 and MiXCR, retaining productive beta sequences. Rows with a matching CDR3 protein are joined into one entry that keeps the most common DNA and genes. This sample has 200,000 to 300,000 distinct CDR3 sequences in its table, and 7% to 10% of those were observed once. The ten largest clonotypes hold 2.3% of the sample. The sample here was whole blood, taken in connection with sensitization to the hapten diphenylcyclopropenone (DPC). All receptors derive from a woman aged 40 to 50 with alopecia areata. Some clones in this sample may be carry-over from other donors' samples.

The gene calls are TRBV2 and TRBJ2-2; the D is unclear. The V and J ends lost 2 bases and 3 bases respectively, with 4 bases between them. The germline V gene has CDR1 SNHLY and CDR2 FYNNEI. CDR3 size: 13 residues. CDR3 residues: CASSEQDTGELFF. The CDR3 DNA is TGTGCCAGCAGTGAACAGGACACCGGGGAGCTGTTTTTT.

In its sample, this clonotype was seen a few times. This chain links TRBV7-6 with TRBJ2-7; TRBD1 agrees at 9 bases. V gave up 5 bases and J gave up 0 bases; unmatched junction bases: 5. The CDR3 length is 15 residues. In germline, CDR1 is SGHVS, CDR2 FNYEAQ. The DNA for the CDR3 is TGTGCCAGCAGCCCAACGGACAGGGGCTCCTACGAGCAGTACTTC. Translating gives CASSPTDRGSYEQYF.

The rearrangement uses TRBV7-2 and TRBJ1-1; no reliable D call. Germline V gene sequence: CDR1 SGHTA, CDR2 FQGNSA. V lost 0 bases and J 1 base, leaving 12 bases between the germline ends. CDR3 length equals 16 residues. The CDR3 coding sequence is TGTGCCAGCAGCTTAGCCCCCCTTACAGCGAACACTGAAGCTTTCTTT. It codes for CASSLAPLTANTEAFF.

In DNA, the CDR3 is TGTGCCAGCAGCCAAGATCAACGGTACAATGAGCAGTTCTTC. Protein product: CASSQDQRYNEQFF. The J gene is TRBJ2-1, the V gene TRBV3-1; D not resolved. Between the trimmed V and J ends, which lost 0 bases and 4 bases, there was a span of 7 bases. Germline CDR1 LGHDT, CDR2 YNNKEL (reference sequence). The CDR3 is made up of 14 amino acids.

The J gene is TRBJ2-7, the V gene TRBV4-3; either TRBD1 or TRBD2 may fit D (7 bases each). CDR3 length: 16 residues. The V gene's germline CDR1 is LGHNA and CDR2 YSLEER. Trimming shortened V by 1 base and J by 5 bases, and 18 bases separated the two germline ends. CDR3 sequence: CASSQAVAQGGDEQYF. In DNA form, the CDR3 reads TGCGCCAGCAGCCAAGCAGTAGCCCAGGGGGGGGACGAGCAGTACTTC.

Ten or more counts support this clonotype. The chain employs TRBV2 and TRBJ2-5; 7 bases fit TRBD2. J was trimmed by 3 bases and V by 7 bases; bases with no gene match: 5. The CDR3 is 13 residues long. The germline gives CDR1 SNHLY, CDR2 FYNNEI. The CDR3 sequence: CASTQSGKETQYF. As DNA, the CDR3 is TGTGCCAGCACCCAGAGCGGGAAAGAGACCCAGTACTTC.

This chain joins TRBV30 and TRBJ2-3; 13 bases are shared with TRBD2. CDR3 size: 16 residues. Germline V gene lookup returns CDR1 GTSNPN and CDR2 SVGIG (reference sequence). V shed 2 bases, J shed 3 bases, and the junction held 5 bases outside the gene matches. CDR3 amino acids: CAWSLGTSGVTDTQYF. CDR3 nucleotides: TGTGCCTGGAGTCTTGGGACTAGCGGGGTTACAGATACGCAGTATTTT.

The J gene is TRBJ2-5, the V gene TRBV5-6; tentatively, D is TRBD1 (5 bases). The CDR3 length is 13 residues. Germline V gene sequence: CDR1 SGHDT, CDR2 YYEEEE. V lost 5 bases and J 1 base, leaving 9 bases between the germline ends. The CDR3 bases are TGTGCCAGCAGGCTAGACAGCCAAGAGACCCAGTACTTC. Translated: CASRLDSQETQYF.

The rearrangement joins TRBV20-1 to TRBJ1-6, with 7 positions matching TRBD1. The V gene end was trimmed by 1 base and the J gene end by 7 bases; junction bases not matched to a gene: 4. The V gene's germline CDR1 is DFQATT and CDR2 SNEGSKA (reference sequence). The CDR3 consists of 14 residues. The CDR3 is CSARGGQTNSPLHF. Written as DNA, the CDR3 is TGCAGTGCTAGAGGGGGACAGACGAATTCACCCCTCCACTTT.

Sample share makes this clonotype medium-sized (0.01 to 0.1%). V gene TRBV9 combines with J gene TRBJ2-1; TRBD2 agrees at 8 bases. The V gene's germline CDR1 is SGDLS and CDR2 YYNGEE. V lost 0 bases and J lost 4; bases outside the gene matches: 6. This CDR3 is built from 16 residues. The CDR3 reads CASSVAGGRPYNEQFF. The DNA of the CDR3 is TGTGCCAGCAGCGTAGCAGGCGGGAGGCCGTACAATGAGCAGTTCTTC. Using reference TRBV9 and TRBJ2-1 for the parts outside the CDR3, the full variable domain is DSGVTQTPKHLITATGQRVTLRCSPRSGDLSVYWYQQSLDQGLQFLIQYYNGEERAKGNILERFSAQQFPDLHSELNLSSLELGDSALYFCASSVAGGRPYNEQFFGPGTRLTVL.

V is TRBV4-1 and J is TRBJ2-1; TRBD2 agrees at 8 bases. Germline CDR1 reads MGHRA; CDR2 reads YSYEKL. The CDR3 is 13 amino acids. J gave up 7 bases and V 6 bases, and 5 bases lay outside the gene matches. The CDR3 loop reads CASRAGGRNEQFF. The CDR3 DNA reads as TGCGCCAGCAGGGCGGGGGGTAGAAATGAGCAGTTCTTC.

This clonotype was detected a few times. This rearrangement joins TRBV6-5 to TRBJ1-5; no clear D gene. V was trimmed by 6 bases and J by 0 bases, leaving 6 bases between them. The CDR3 runs to 13 residues. Germline CDR1 MNHEY, CDR2 SVGAGI. The CDR3 DNA reads as TGTGCCAGCAGCGTATATAGCAATCAGCCCCAGCATTTT. Protein sequence: CASSVYSNQPQHF.

The genes are TRBV29-1 and TRBJ2-7, with TRBD2 as a possible D gene (6 bases). V was shortened by 2 bases and J by 4 bases, with 9 bases between the two germline ends. This CDR3 contains 12 residues. CDR1 and CDR2 (germline): SQVTM, ANQGSEA. CDR3 residues: CSVETGTYEQYF. The CDR3 DNA is TGCAGCGTTGAAACCGGGACTTACGAGCAGTACTTC.

This clonotype appeared a few times. The rearrangement joins TRBV6-2 or TRBV6-3 to TRBJ1-1; D ambiguous. The germline gives CDR1 MNHEY, CDR2 SVGEGT. V shed 8 bases and J shed 0 bases, with 10 bases lying between them. This CDR3 spans 13 amino acids. The CDR3 here is CASATYMNTEAFF. CDR3 nucleotide sequence: TGTGCCAGCGCTACCTATATGAACACTGAAGCTTTCTTT.

This clonotype has at least ten counts. V is TRBV12-3 or TRBV12-4 and J is TRBJ2-1, with TRBD2 matching 9 bases. This CDR3 comprises 14 residues. V lost 1 base, J lost 6 bases, and 1 base stayed unmatched. The CDR3 here is CASSLGTSVNEQFF. DNA of the CDR3: TGTGCCAGCAGTTTAGGGACTAGCGTCAATGAGCAGTTCTTC.

The chain is built from TRBV2 and TRBJ2-1; weak D call: TRBD1 (6 bases). Trimming pared 6 bases from V and 5 bases from J, leaving 11 bases between. The CDR3 extends over 13 amino acids. The germline V gene has CDR1 SNHLY and CDR2 FYNNEI. This CDR3 reads CASRVDRDNEQFF. In nucleotides, the CDR3 is TGTGCCAGCAGGGTGGACAGAGACAATGAGCAGTTCTTC.

CDR3 DNA sequence: TGCGCCAGCAGCCAAGTCGGCAGGGGAGAGACTGAAGCTTTCTTT. Protein: CASSQVGRGETEAFF. This rearrangement joins TRBV4-3 to TRBJ1-1, with D perhaps TRBD1 (6 bases). The CDR3 is 15 amino acids. V lost 1 base and J 5 bases, leaving 14 bases between the germline ends. Germline CDR1 LGHNA, CDR2 YSLEER.

The table lists this clonotype with a few counts. The chain combines TRBV5-1 with TRBJ2-3; TRBD1 matches at 7 bases. V shed 0 bases, J shed 4 bases, and the junction held 8 bases outside the gene matches. From germline, CDR1 is SGHRS and CDR2 YFSETQ. This CDR3 has 16 residues. The CDR3 loop is CASSLGTGPPADTQYF. In DNA form, the CDR3 reads TGCGCCAGCAGCTTGGGGACAGGTCCACCGGCAGATACGCAGTATTTT.

This clonotype has more than one count but fewer than ten. This chain connects TRBV9 to TRBJ2-3; no firm D call. This CDR3 is 14 amino acids long. CDR1 SGDLS and CDR2 YYNGEE come from the germline V gene. V was trimmed by 1 base and J by 0 bases, leaving 6 bases between them. In nucleotides, the CDR3 is TGTGCCAGCAGCGTACAGACTAGCACAGATACGCAGTATTTT. It translates to CASSVQTSTDTQYF.

This clonotype appeared a few times. The chain has TRBV7-2 and TRBJ2-5, with D hard to call. V was shortened by 5 bases and J by 7 bases, with 11 bases between the two germline ends. The germline V gene has CDR1 SGHTA and CDR2 FQGNSA. This CDR3 has 12 residues. The CDR3 loop reads CASSPSSGTQYF. The CDR3 DNA reads TGTGCCAGCAGCCCCTCATCCGGGACCCAGTACTTC.

In its sample, this clonotype was seen many times. V gene TRBV6-1 combines with J gene TRBJ2-5; possibly TRBD1 for D (5 bases). The CDR3 covers 14 residues. The germline CDR1 and CDR2 sequences are MNHNS and SASEGT. Trimming stripped 4 bases from V and 1 base from J, with 10 bases between. CDR3 sequence (DNA): TGTGCCAGCAGTGTTACAGGTAGCCAAGAGACCCAGTACTTC. Translation: CASSVTGSQETQYF.

This clonotype was seen a handful of times. CDR3 sequence reads: CASSLGQHPETQYF. The CDR3 DNA reads as TGTGCCAGCAGTTTAGGACAGCACCCCGAGACCCAGTACTTC. The rearrangement joins TRBV27 to TRBJ2-5, with D possibly TRBD1 on 6 matching bases. Between the trimmed V and J ends, which lost 2 bases and 5 bases, there was a span of 12 bases. The CDR3 contains 14 residues. From germline, CDR1 is MNHEY and CDR2 SMNVEV (reference sequence).

The chain recombines TRBV2 with TRBJ2-7; 7 nucleotides agree with TRBD2. Unmatched junction bases numbered 9, after V lost 7 bases and J lost 6 bases. The CDR3 loop spans 13 amino acids. Germline V CDR1 and CDR2: SNHLY, FYNNEI. CDR3 amino acids: CASTRTRSGEQYF. In DNA form, the CDR3 reads TGTGCCAGCACCCGGACTAGGTCGGGCGAGCAGTACTTC.

This clonotype was detected only a few times. This chain links TRBV29-1 with TRBJ1-2; no clear D gene. The CDR3 consists of 12 residues. V was cut by 1 base and J by 8 bases, with 11 bases left in between. In germline, CDR1 is SQVTM, CDR2 ANQGSEA. The CDR3 reads CSVEGFSGGYTF. CDR3 sequence (DNA): TGCAGCGTTGAAGGGTTCTCGGGAGGCTACACCTTC.

This clonotype was counted only a few times. The gene calls are TRBV6-5 and TRBJ1-5; D not certain. Germline CDR1 MNHEY, CDR2 SVGAGI. The V end was cut by 4 bases, the J end by 4 bases, with 17 bases between. The CDR3 covers 16 residues. CDR3 loop: CASSLYGSGRNQPQHF. DNA for the CDR3: TGTGCCAGCAGTTTATATGGTTCAGGTCGAAATCAGCCCCAGCATTTT.

The chain carries TRBV29-1 and TRBJ1-1, with D uncertain. There are 13 residues in the CDR3. CDR1 SQVTM and CDR2 ANQGSEA come from the germline V gene. V lost 0 bases and J 5 bases, leaving 10 bases between the germline ends. The CDR3 nucleotides read TGCAGCGTTGAAGATCTTCGACGGACTGAAGCTTTCTTT. This sequence encodes CSVEDLRRTEAFF. Using reference TRBV29-1 and TRBJ1-1 for the parts outside the CDR3, the full variable domain is SAVISQKPSRDICQRGTSLTIQCQVDSQVTMMFWYRQQPGQSLTLIATANQGSEATYESGFVIDKFPISRPNLTFSTLTVSNMSPEDSSIYLCSVEDLRRTEAFFGQGTRLTVV.

In its sample, this clonotype was seen many times. The junction differs from germline at one of its ends, possibly a read error. The J gene is TRBJ2-3, the V gene TRBV18; no clear D. This CDR3 comprises 12 residues. The germline V gene has CDR1 KGHSH and CDR2 LQKENI. CDR3 in amino acids: CASSPGTDTQYF. CDR3 sequence (DNA): TGCGCCAGCAGCCCCGGCACAGATACGCAGTATTTT.